This record looks at one T cell receptor (beta chain) sequence and its context. This entry belongs to a study of blood T cell repertoires in COVID-19. The data were produced by immunoSEQ multiplex PCR, yet TCRdb's version contains in-frame clones alone and is incomplete. The table records under 350,000 clones, 86% of them present only once. The clonotype was recovered from a young man who had recovered from COVID-19. Sequencing was carried out using PBMCs or T cells enriched from blood (not recorded which).

DNA for the CDR3: TGTGCCAGTAGCCCCCGGGCCCTAACAGGATTCGGCAATCAGCCCCAGCATTTT. It yields the protein CASSPRALTGFGNQPQHF. The chain joins TRBV19 to TRBJ1-5; D is possibly TRBD1 (5 bases). The CDR3 consists of 18 residues. Germline assignment: CDR1 LNHDA and CDR2 SQIVND (reference sequence). V was shortened by 6 bases and J by 2 bases, with 23 bases between the two germline ends.